A single TCR beta chain is shown here with its context. There is no known antigen for this receptor. The cohort comprised hundreds of healthy bone marrow donors. Cohort members were all nominally healthy when sampled, although unrecorded immune exposures were likely present. The donor tested CMV seronegative and was one of the 352 seronegative cohort members. A peripheral blood sample was collected from each donor, and TCR beta sequencing was performed on peripheral blood mononuclear cells. The Qiagen DNeasy Blood Extraction Kit was used to extract genomic DNA from the blood cell samples. The data stem from a study of cytomegalovirus exposure and HLA in healthy donors (dated by TCRdb to the late 2010s). With respect to the entire study: In an earlier analysis of under 750 of the donors, approximately 300 Gb of sequence data and some 120 million unique TCR beta sequences from about 180 million T cells were reported. Besides the first cohort of hundreds of subjects, a separate validation cohort made up of over a hundred different subjects was used. In a later analysis, previously published TCR beta repertoires from hundreds of donors were re-analyzed and high-resolution HLA genotyping was added so that TCR occurrence patterns could be studied. The study was designed to test whether signatures of past pathogen exposure could be identified by cataloging public T cell receptors. The study combined high-throughput TCR immunosequencing, statistical association of individual TCRs with disease status, and machine learning to predict cytomegalovirus infection status. All discovery cohort repertoires had been generated using a single sequencing platform. Donor age, sex, ethnicity and CMV serostatus were compiled alongside the repertoire data. Typing coverage differed by locus: A, B, C, DRB1 and DQB1 were typed in roughly 629-630 donors, DQA1 in roughly 500, DPA1 in over 600, and DPB1 in about 450. An earlier analysis of 587 of the donors used high-throughput TCR beta sequencing to judge whether each TCR beta V gene segment behaved as functional or pseudogenic. Five DR-DQ haplotypes were handled as single units for association and clustering because linkage in the cohort was strong. The study profiled the T cell repertoires of hundreds of subjects by immunosequencing and related them to cytomegalovirus serostatus. Around 300 gigabases of sequencing data and roughly 90 million unique TCR sequences were included in an early release covering about 700 HLA-typed donors. The genetic ancestry cluster associated with self-reported Caucasian donors included roughly 84% of the approximately 430 genotyped donors. A later genetic analysis took genome-wide SNP genotypes for about 60% of the roughly 670 donors and used that subset as a discovery cohort. Among about 400 genotyped donors of the cohort, an average of roughly 230,000 unique TCR beta nucleotide sequences was sequenced per donor, of which roughly 17% were non-productive. Class I and class II HLA loci were covered by the typing at four-digit resolution. In the later analysis, no new phenotypic data were used to find candidate immune exposures; instead, reliance was placed on TCR beta sequences and their occurrence across donors. Points the paper makes about the study in general: According to a later analysis, TCR association rates differed among HLA loci, with DRB1 alleles showing the most associated TCRs and HLA-C alleles showing the fewest. According to a later analysis, most CMV-associated TCR beta chains appeared to be HLA-restricted, and the HLA associations seemed to be driven largely by CMV exposure. Compared with the 666-donor mean, donors in an Asian-associated ancestry cluster had fewer N-insertions in productive TCRs, according to a later genetic analysis. An earlier analysis of 450 to 750 of the donors showed that most TCR beta V segments appeared in productive rearrangements either about 87% or about 30% of the time, which broadly matched IMGT annotations. When HLA alleles, especially DR and DQ, strongly co-occurred, attributing TCR associations to individual alleles was difficult. A further reported finding was that TCR beta sequences accurately predicted the HLA-A and HLA-B alleles for most subjects in the first cohort. The presence/absence analyses assumed that sequencing depth was roughly uniform across donors, and that assumption may not be true. In a later analysis, HLA-associated TCR beta chains were found to be more clonally expanded and to have lower generation probabilities than equally common non-associated chains. At a false discovery rate of 0.05, a later analysis linked about 17,000 TCR beta sequences to specific HLA alleles. In the study, 150 to 200 TCR beta chains were listed as associated with cytomegalovirus. Correlated functional status among segregating V segments might be attributable to linkage disequilibrium, but an unknown experimental factor could not be ruled out. A group of highly shared sequence variants was considered likely to be a technical artifact of the sequencing pipeline. The classifier was reported to diagnose cytomegalovirus status with high specificity and sensitivity in both the original cohort and the validation cohort. In this cohort, only TCR beta chains were sequenced, and detectable features were limited by the absence of alpha or paired-chain data. HLA typing was unavailable for some donors at each locus, so association tests used only the typed subset. In a later genetic analysis, a missense DCLRE1C variant was associated with V-gene and J-gene trimming of TCR beta chains, and the association was replicated in an independent cohort. Most TCR sequences were observed very rarely across donors, whereas some public TCRs were present in many individuals. Several of the top co-occurrence clusters appeared to be linked to parvovirus B19, influenza, CMV and Epstein-Barr virus, according to a later analysis. A few of the identified cytomegalovirus-associated TCR beta chains were confirmed in vitro to be specific for cytomegalovirus antigens. Immune exposure information for the cohort was limited to CMV serostatus. It was suggested by the authors that the approach could potentially be generalized to other disease states and immunological phenotypes. The earlier analysis of some 560 of the donors excluded some 15 rarely observed V segments, including chromosome 9 orphons, because counts were too low.

Library preparation was by the immunoSEQ multiplex PCR assay. A mixture of 60 forward primers for TCR Vbeta segments and 13 reverse primers for TCR Jbeta segments was used in the multiplex PCR. The CDR3 region of rearranged TCR beta genes was amplified from genomic DNA with a multiplex PCR assay. Amplified TCR beta libraries were sequenced as 87-base-pair reads on the Illumina HiSeq System. The authors processed their data as follows. Across the 670 or so repertoires, a later analysis counted some 81 million unique TCR beta chains, some 11 million of which were shared by at least two donors. A nearest-neighbor algorithm error-corrected the raw reads and collapsed the reads into unique sequences, merging closely related sequences to remove PCR and sequencing errors. Alignment of CDR3 sequences to IMGT reference sequences was used to assign V, D and J gene segments. For a sequence to be retained, at least a six-nucleotide match to both a V gene segment and a J gene segment was required. A rearrangement was called productive if the CDR3 had no stop codons and remained in frame with V and J, and every other rearrangement was called non-productive. Following IMGT convention, CDR3 was defined as the stretch from the second conserved V-encoded cysteine up to the conserved J-encoded phenylalanine. Sequences without an unambiguous match to a single V gene segment were excluded from the earlier analysis of about 600 of the donors. In an earlier analysis of several hundred of the donors, V segments were called functional above 56.7% productive rearrangements and were called segregating when the between-donor standard deviation exceeded 5%. A statistical classification framework was built for diagnosing cytomegalovirus status from the catalog of TCR beta chain sequences. A later analysis assigned V and J genes by comparing TCR nucleotide sequences with IMGT/GENE-DB human TR gene sequences. The TCRdist pipeline was used in a later analysis to assign CDR3 sequences and most-parsimonious VDJ recombination scenarios. In a later analysis, every TCR beta chain was defined by the combination of its CDR3 amino acid sequence and its V-gene family, and reads without a unique V-gene family were dropped. As a way to deal with suspected cross-contamination and a sequencing artifact, a later analysis dropped 500 to 700 nucleotide sequences that were highly shared and had low generation probability. A later analysis calculated a clonal expansion index for each public chain from normalized within-repertoire ranks of inferred template counts. In a later analysis, generation probabilities were computed using a VDJ recombination model fitted to out-of-frame rearrangements, and the results were checked against IGoR. Hypergeometric tests were used in a later analysis to score TCR-TCR, TCR-HLA and TCR-CMV co-occurrence, with a repertoire-size bias correction applied to the TCR pairs. A later analysis estimated false discovery rates by permuting HLA or CMV assignments 20 times. In a later analysis, co-occurring TCRs were grouped using DBSCAN, and TCRdist sequence similarity was added for clustering within HLA-allele-positive subsets. Repertoires with fewer than 30,000 or more than 120,000 public chains were left out of co-occurrence clustering, as were about five repertoires with anomalous nucleotide sharing. The source is immuneACCESS, and TCRdb retained only in-frame sequences with V and J called. Part of the clones is not carried over; for the studies checked, unresolved V genes explain less than half of this, and the remainder is unexplained. V and J calls and clone size come straight from that table; D and trimming were deduced from the DNA. This sample's records show approximately 100,000 clones. The leading ten clones occupy about 0.59% of the sample.

Sequenced input: PBMCs. This receptor was obtained from a man aged 45-65 years in good health and CMV-seronegative.

The encoded CDR3 is CASSQEGGQETQYF. The DNA sequence reads TGCGCCAGCAGCCAAGAGGGGGGCCAAGAGACCCAGTACTTC. The receptor chain draws on TRBV4-3 and TRBJ2-5, with a weak D call of TRBD2 (6 bases match). V and J lose 0 bases and 1 base, and a span of 6 bases separates them. The CDR3, cysteine through phenylalanine, is 14 amino acids long. The entry retains the CDR3 DNA only, 42 bases that are in frame from base 1. CDR1 and CDR2 are read off the germline V gene as LGHNA and YSLEER.